These T cell receptor beta chains were read from a single sample in a study of blood T cell repertoires in COVID-19. The method was immunoSEQ multiplex PCR; TCRdb's version includes in-frame clones alone and lacks a portion of them. The sample has 200,000 to 300,000 clones; around 84% are singletons. Sequencing used peripheral blood. These receptor sequences come from a woman aged 65 to 85 with active or convalescent COVID-19. The CDR3 runs from the conserved cysteine through the conserved F or W.

v_gene | CDR3aa
TRBV19 | CASGQGAYEQYF
TRBV7-8 | CASRPGQPTGELFF
TRBV5-1 | CASSFPGELFF
TRBV7-9 | CASSLDFLQFF
TRBV9 | CASSEQGVTGELFF
TRBV11-2 | CASTIRGGASGNTIYF
TRBV6-5 | CASRGTGSGYEQYF
TRBV6-5 | CASSSRGSTIYF
TRBV20-1 | CSALRGGYTF
TRBV5-4 | CASSLVGPNYGYTF
TRBV10-1 | CASSESRTAYEQYF
TRBV9 | CASSVGASGAYEQYF
TRBV5-1 | CASRTGGRDVAEAFF
TRBV7-2 | CASSFSGGERAFF
TRBV18 | CASSPSTGGHTEAFF
TRBV6-2/TRBV6-3 | CASSSLLRQPVFF
TRBV28 | CASSQQGAPNEKLFF
TRBV7-9 | CASSRSGQSFLGNTGELFF